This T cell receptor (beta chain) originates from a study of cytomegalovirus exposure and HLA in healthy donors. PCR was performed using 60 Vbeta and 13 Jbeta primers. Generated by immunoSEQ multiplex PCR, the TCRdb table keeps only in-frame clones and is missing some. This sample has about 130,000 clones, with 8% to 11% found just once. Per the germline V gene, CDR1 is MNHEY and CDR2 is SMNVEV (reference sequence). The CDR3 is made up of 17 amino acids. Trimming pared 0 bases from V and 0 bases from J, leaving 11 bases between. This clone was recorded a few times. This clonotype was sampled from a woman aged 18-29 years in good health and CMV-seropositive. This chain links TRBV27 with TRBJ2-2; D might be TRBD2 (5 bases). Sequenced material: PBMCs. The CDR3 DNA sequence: TGTGCCAGCAGTTTATCGGGAGCGCTTGCGAACACCGGGGAGCTGTTTTTT. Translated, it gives CASSLSGALANTGELFF.